Listed below are T cell receptor beta chains from one sample, sequenced in a study of T cells in Graves' hyperthyroidism and ophthalmopathy. TCRdb recomputed calls from the multiplex PCR reads with MiXCR, one row per CDR3 protein. The profile shows some 690,000 distinct CDR3 sequences, around 15% of them singletons. What was sequenced was blood. These receptors were obtained from a middle-aged man with Graves' hyperthyroidism. Both conserved end residues are part of each CDR3. A D gene is named only where the DNA matches it firmly. Clone size is not always given. Where it is, it says once, few, many or a class for expanded clones.

TRBJ2-3	TRBV28	-	many	CASTGAKISPADTQYF	TGTGCCAGCACCGGCGCCAAAATCTCACCGGCAGATACGCAGTATTTT
TRBJ1-3	TRBV14	TRBD1	few	CASSQSQGYSDTIYF	TGTGCCAGCAGCCAATCACAGGGGTATTCGGACACCATATATTTT
TRBJ2-5	TRBV2	-	many	CASSRNSETQYF	TGTGCCAGCAGCCGTAATAGTGAGACCCAGTACTTC
TRBJ2-5	TRBV5-1	TRBD2	many	CASSLAGGSQETQYF	TGCGCCAGCAGCTTGGCTGGCGGGAGCCAAGAGACCCAGTACTTC
TRBJ2-3	TRBV7-8	TRBD2	many	CASSSLAGDDTQYF	TGTGCCAGCAGCTCCCTAGCGGGAGACGATACGCAGTATTTT
TRBJ2-3	TRBV3-1	-	many	CASSSTDEADTQYF	TGTGCCAGCAGCTCGACAGACGAGGCAGATACGCAGTATTTT
TRBJ2-1	TRBV7-6	TRBD2	many	CASSRLAGWVDNEQFF	TGTGCCAGCAGTAGGCTAGCGGGATGGGTCGACAATGAGCAGTTCTTC
TRBJ1-6	TRBV3-1	-	few	CASSTRGGNNSPLHF	TGTGCCAGCAGCACCCGGGGGGGGAATAATTCACCCCTCCACTTT
TRBJ1-2	TRBV12-3/TRBV12-4	-	-	CASDTRRPGANYGYTF	TGTGCCAGCGATACCCGCCGCCCCGGAGCTAACTATGGCTACACCTTC
TRBJ2-3	TRBV18	-	-	CASSPPGDSDTQYF	TGTGCCAGCTCACCACCGGGGGACTCAGATACGCAGTATTTT
TRBJ1-5	TRBV20-1	-	many	CSASTSWGNQPQHF	TGCAGTGCTAGTACTTCATGGGGCAATCAGCCCCAGCATTTT
TRBJ2-7	TRBV7-6	-	few	CASSLVREGYEQYF	TGTGCCAGCAGCTTAGTCAGGGAAGGTTACGAGCAGTACTTC
TRBJ2-7	TRBV6-1	-	few	CASTTAKPYEQYF	TGTGCCAGCACCACGGCCAAACCCTACGAGCAGTACTTC
TRBJ2-5	TRBV7-2	TRBD2	many	CASSLVAGGTLETQYF	TGTGCCAGCAGCTTAGTTGCGGGAGGGACACTTGAGACCCAGTACTTC
TRBJ2-2	TRBV9	-	-	CASSVGAEANTGELFF	TGTGCCAGCAGCGTAGGTGCAGAGGCGAACACCGGGGAGCTGTTTTTT
TRBJ1-2	TRBV20-1	TRBD1	few	CSARVPGTGDGYTF	TGCAGTGCTAGAGTCCCCGGGACAGGGGATGGCTACACCTTC
TRBJ1-1	TRBV11-2	-	many	CASSSPRRGGGNTEAFF	TGTGCCAGCAGCTCCCCCCGCCGGGGAGGTGGGAACACTGAAGCTTTCTTT
TRBJ1-4	TRBV12-3/TRBV12-4	-	few	CASASTRGDEKLFF	TGTGCCAGCGCCTCGACCCGGGGCGATGAAAAACTGTTTTTT
TRBJ2-1	TRBV28	TRBD2	many	CASRAGLVNEQFF	TGTGCCAGCAGGGCGGGACTAGTCAATGAGCAGTTCTTC
TRBJ1-4	TRBV3-1	TRBD1	few	CASSPRTGGNEKLFF	TGTGCCAGCAGCCCGCGGACAGGGGGCAATGAAAAACTGTTTTTT
TRBJ2-3	TRBV29-1	-	few	CSVVIITDTQYF	TGCAGCGTTGTAATCATCACAGATACGCAGTATTTT
TRBJ1-5	TRBV12-3/TRBV12-4	TRBD1	-	CASSLRRGGSNQPQHF	TGTGCCAGCAGTTTGCGCAGGGGGGGTAGCAATCAGCCCCAGCATTTT
TRBJ1-5	TRBV7-9	-	-	CASSLTGYNQPQHF	TGTGCCAGCAGCCTAACAGGGTATAATCAGCCCCAGCATTTT
TRBJ2-7	TRBV19	TRBD2	-	CATTGGGIYEQYF	TGTGCCACCACGGGAGGGGGAATCTACGAGCAGTACTTC
TRBJ2-7	TRBV4-1	-	few	CASSQDPLTSKDEQYF	TGCGCCAGCAGCCAAGACCCCTTGACAAGTAAAGACGAGCAGTACTTC
TRBJ2-1	TRBV5-1	TRBD2	many	CASSLATAGGREQFF	TGCGCCAGCAGCTTGGCCACAGCGGGAGGGCGGGAGCAGTTCTTC
TRBJ1-2	TRBV3-1	-	-	CASSQALLGGYTF	TGTGCCAGCAGCCAAGCTCTCCTGGGAGGCTACACCTTC
TRBJ2-1	TRBV13	TRBD1	many	CASSSRDRGRNEQFF	TGTGCCAGCAGCTCGCGGGACAGGGGGCGTAATGAGCAGTTCTTC
TRBJ2-1	TRBV28	-	many	CASSLSGRAQGNEQFF	TGTGCCAGCAGTTTATCAGGACGGGCTCAGGGCAATGAGCAGTTCTTC
TRBJ2-5	TRBV12-5	TRBD2	many	CASGGLAGVRETQYF	TGTGCTAGTGGGGGACTAGCGGGAGTTCGGGAGACCCAGTACTTC
TRBJ2-3	TRBV28	-	many	CASSYLLRGTDTQYF	TGTGCCAGCAGTTATCTGTTACGGGGCACAGATACGCAGTATTTT
TRBJ2-7	TRBV13	-	many	CASSLGRGECEQYF	TGTGCCAGCAGCTTAGGCCGAGGGGAGTGCGAGCAGTACTTC
TRBJ1-4	TRBV19	-	few	CASTKSQGNNEKLFF	TGTGCCAGTACCAAGTCCCAGGGTAATAATGAAAAACTGTTTTTT
TRBJ1-1	TRBV30	-	-	CAWSVPLSRGRLNTEAFF	TGTGCCTGGAGTGTACCTTTGTCTCGGGGACGGTTGAACACTGAAGCTTTCTTT
TRBJ1-1	TRBV28	-	few	CASSSPGLNTEAFF	TGTGCCAGCAGTTCTCCAGGGCTGAACACTGAAGCTTTCTTT
TRBJ2-5	TRBV14	TRBD2	many	CASSPILAWQETQYF	TGTGCCAGCAGCCCTATACTAGCGTGGCAAGAGACCCAGTACTTC
TRBJ2-3	TRBV12-3/TRBV12-4	TRBD2	many	CASDSGTSGTDTQYF	TGTGCCAGCGATTCCGGGACTAGCGGCACAGATACGCAGTATTTT
TRBJ2-7	TRBV27	TRBD1	many	CASTGQGHYEQYF	TGTGCCAGCACCGGACAGGGCCACTACGAGCAGTACTTC
TRBJ2-7	TRBV7-2	-	many	CASSSQLSSYEQYF	TGTGCCAGCAGCTCCCAGTTGAGCTCCTACGAGCAGTACTTC
TRBJ2-7	TRBV2	TRBD2	many	CASRTSGSTGEQYF	TGTGCCAGCAGAACTAGCGGGAGTACCGGCGAGCAGTACTTC
TRBJ1-2	TRBV27	-	many	CASSLFYTGYLPGYTF	TGTGCCAGCAGTTTATTTTATACAGGATATCTTCCTGGCTACACCTTC
TRBJ1-5	TRBV6-5	-	many	CASSYGGFQPQHF	TGTGCCAGCAGTTACGGAGGGTTTCAGCCCCAGCATTTT
TRBJ1-2	TRBV12-3/TRBV12-4	-	many	CASSGRGPGYTF	TGTGCCAGCAGTGGACGAGGGCCTGGCTACACCTTC
TRBJ1-1	TRBV7-2	TRBD1	many	CASSRRQGLAEAFF	TGTGCCAGCAGCCGACGACAGGGACTAGCTGAAGCTTTCTTT
TRBJ2-2	TRBV6-1	TRBD2	many	CASSEGGSGSVTGELFF	TGTGCCAGCAGTGAAGGGGGAAGCGGGAGCGTGACCGGGGAGCTGTTTTTT
TRBJ2-2	TRBV19	-	few	CASNRGAGELFF	TGTGCCAGCAATCGAGGGGCCGGGGAGCTGTTTTTT
TRBJ2-5	TRBV28	-	many	CAAGETQYF	TGTGCCGCCGGAGAGACCCAGTACTTC
TRBJ2-5	TRBV10-3	TRBD1	many	CAISLTGIHEETQYF	TGTGCCATCAGTTTGACAGGGATTCACGAAGAGACCCAGTACTTC
TRBJ2-5	TRBV29-1	TRBD1	-	CSVAEGAETQYF	TGCAGCGTTGCCGAGGGGGCAGAGACCCAGTACTTC
TRBJ2-2	TRBV30	-	many	CAWSPNTGELFF	TGTGCCTGGAGTCCCAATACCGGGGAGCTGTTTTTT
TRBJ2-3	TRBV30	-	-	CAWSAIFTDTQYF	TGTGCCTGGAGTGCAATCTTCACAGATACGCAGTATTTT
TRBJ2-1	TRBV29-1	-	-	CSVESARTYNEQFF	TGCAGCGTTGAGTCAGCGAGAACCTACAATGAGCAGTTCTTC
TRBJ2-5	TRBV6-5	-	many	CASSYGRVDWSETQYF	TGTGCCAGCAGTTACGGGCGGGTAGATTGGTCGGAGACCCAGTACTTC
TRBJ2-3	TRBV2	TRBD2	many	CATTSLADTQYF	TGTGCCACGACTAGCTTGGCAGATACGCAGTATTTT
TRBJ2-5	TRBV7-2	-	few	CASSSQGTKETQYF	TGTGCCAGCAGCTCCCAGGGTACGAAAGAGACCCAGTACTTC
TRBJ2-3	TRBV3-1	-	few	CASSKRDTQYF	TGTGCCAGCAGCAAGCGAGATACGCAGTATTTT
TRBJ2-7	TRBV29-1	-	few	CSVAKDSDEQYF	TGCAGCGTTGCCAAAGACAGTGACGAGCAGTACTTC
TRBJ1-5	TRBV6-1	-	-	CASSLDDSNQPQHF	TGTGCCAGCAGCCTTGACGATAGCAATCAGCCCCAGCATTTT
TRBJ2-2	TRBV28	-	many	CASSSSGLLAGELFF	TGTGCCAGCAGTTCATCGGGCCTCCTGGCCGGGGAGCTGTTTTTT
TRBJ2-5	TRBV25-1	TRBD1	-	CASSDRVRGQETQYF	TGTGCCAGCAGTGATAGGGTCAGGGGGCAGGAGACCCAGTACTTC